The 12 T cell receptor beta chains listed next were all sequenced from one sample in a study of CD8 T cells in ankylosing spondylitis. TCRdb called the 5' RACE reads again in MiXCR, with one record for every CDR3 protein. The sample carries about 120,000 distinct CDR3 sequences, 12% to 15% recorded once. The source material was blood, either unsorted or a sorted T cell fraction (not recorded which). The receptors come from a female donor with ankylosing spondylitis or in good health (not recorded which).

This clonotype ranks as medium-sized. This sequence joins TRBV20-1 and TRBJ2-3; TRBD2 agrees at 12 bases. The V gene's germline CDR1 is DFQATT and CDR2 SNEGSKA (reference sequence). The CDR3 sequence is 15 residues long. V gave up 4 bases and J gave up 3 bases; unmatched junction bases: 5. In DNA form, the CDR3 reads TGCAGTGCTAATACTGGACTAGCGGGAACAGATACGCAGTATTTT. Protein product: CSANTGLAGTDTQYF.

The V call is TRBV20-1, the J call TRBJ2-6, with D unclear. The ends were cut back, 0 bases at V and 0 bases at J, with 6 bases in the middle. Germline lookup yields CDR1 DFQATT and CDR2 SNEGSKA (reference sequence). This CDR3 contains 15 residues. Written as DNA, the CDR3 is TGCAGTGCTAGAGAACAGCCCTCTGGGGCCAACGTCCTGACTTTC. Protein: CSAREQPSGANVLTF.

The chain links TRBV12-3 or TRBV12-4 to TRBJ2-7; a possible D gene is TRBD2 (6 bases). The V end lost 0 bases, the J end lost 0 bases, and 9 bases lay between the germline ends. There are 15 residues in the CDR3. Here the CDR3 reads CASSLAGGSSYEQYF. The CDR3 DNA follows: TGTGCCAGCAGTTTAGCGGGAGGAAGCTCCTACGAGCAGTACTTC.

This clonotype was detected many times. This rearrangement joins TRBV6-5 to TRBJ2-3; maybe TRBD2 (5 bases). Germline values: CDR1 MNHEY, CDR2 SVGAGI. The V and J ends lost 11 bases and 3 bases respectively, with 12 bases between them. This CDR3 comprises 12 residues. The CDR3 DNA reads TGTGCCGCCGGGGTGGGTACAGATACGCAGTATTTT. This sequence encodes CAAGVGTDTQYF.

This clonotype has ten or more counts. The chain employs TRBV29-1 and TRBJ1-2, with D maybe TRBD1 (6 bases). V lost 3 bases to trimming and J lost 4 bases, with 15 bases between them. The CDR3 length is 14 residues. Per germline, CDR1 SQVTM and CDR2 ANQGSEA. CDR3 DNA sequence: TGCAGCGTTGAGGGGACTAGGACAGTCTATGGCTACACCTTC. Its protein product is CSVEGTRTVYGYTF.

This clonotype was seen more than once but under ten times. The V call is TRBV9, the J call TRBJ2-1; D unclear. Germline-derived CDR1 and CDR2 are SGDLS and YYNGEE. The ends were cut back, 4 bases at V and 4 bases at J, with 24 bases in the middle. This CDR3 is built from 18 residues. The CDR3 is CASSPSTRASEPYNEQFF. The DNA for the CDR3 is TGTGCCAGCAGCCCGTCGACCCGGGCGTCGGAACCGTACAATGAGCAGTTCTTC.

The CDR3 nucleotides read TGTGCCATATGGGACACTGAAGCTTTCTTT. Encoded protein: CAIWDTEAFF. This chain uses TRBV30 with TRBJ1-1; D ambiguous. V lost 8 bases and J 3 bases, leaving 7 bases between the germline ends. The CDR3 spans 10 residues. Germline-derived CDR1 and CDR2 are GTSNPN and SVGIG (reference sequence).

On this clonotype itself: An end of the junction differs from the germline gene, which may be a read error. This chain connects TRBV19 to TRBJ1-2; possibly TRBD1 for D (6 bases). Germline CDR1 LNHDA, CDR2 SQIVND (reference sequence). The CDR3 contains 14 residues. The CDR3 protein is CAGSIKDSLYGYTF. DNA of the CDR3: TGTGCCGGTAGCATAAAGGACAGTTTGTATGGCTACACCTTC. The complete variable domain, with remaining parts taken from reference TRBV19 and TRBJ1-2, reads DGGITQSPKYLFRKEGQNVTLSCEQNLNHDAMYWYRQDPGQGLRLIYYSQIVNDFQKGDIAEGYSVSREKKESFPLTVTSAQKNPTAFYLCAGSIKDSLYGYTFGSGTRLTVV.

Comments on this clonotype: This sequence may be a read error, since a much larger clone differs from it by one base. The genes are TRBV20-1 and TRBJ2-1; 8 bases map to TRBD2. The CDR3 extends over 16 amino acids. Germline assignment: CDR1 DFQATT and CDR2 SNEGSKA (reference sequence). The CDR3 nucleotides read TGCAGTGTTAGATCGCTAGCGGGCTTTTCCTACAATGAGCAGTTCTTC. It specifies CSVRSLAGFSYNEQFF.

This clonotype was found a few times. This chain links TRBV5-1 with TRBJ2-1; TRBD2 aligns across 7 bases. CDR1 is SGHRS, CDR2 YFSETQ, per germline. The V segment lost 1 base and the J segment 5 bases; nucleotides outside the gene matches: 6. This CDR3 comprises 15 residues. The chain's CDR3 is CASSLTGRGNNEQFF. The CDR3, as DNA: TGCGCCAGCAGCTTGACGGGGCGGGGGAACAATGAGCAGTTCTTC.

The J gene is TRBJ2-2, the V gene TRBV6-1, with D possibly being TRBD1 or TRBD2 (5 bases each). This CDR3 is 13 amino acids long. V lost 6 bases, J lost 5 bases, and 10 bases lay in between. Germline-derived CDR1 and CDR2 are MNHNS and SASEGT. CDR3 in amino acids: CASSSGTTGELFF. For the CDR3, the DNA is TGTGCCAGCAGCTCAGGGACGACCGGGGAGCTGTTTTTT.

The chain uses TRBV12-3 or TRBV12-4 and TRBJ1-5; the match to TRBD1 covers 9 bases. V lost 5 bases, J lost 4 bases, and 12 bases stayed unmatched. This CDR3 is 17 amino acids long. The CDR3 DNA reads TGTGCCAGCAGTGCATCACAGGGGGCGAGAGCGAATCAGCCCCAGCATTTT. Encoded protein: CASSASQGARANQPQHF.